This T cell receptor beta chain was sequenced for a study of beta chain features in type 1 diabetes. Study-wide points: TCRB CDR3 length was moderately but significantly reduced in all four CD4+ subsets of Type 1 diabetes patients. Across patients, naive, central memory and Treg TCRB repertoires exhibited apparently greater similarity than was observed across healthy donors.

CDR1 and CDR2 (germline): DFQATT, SNEGSKA (reference sequence). The CDR3 is 10 residues long. cDNA synthesis used the whole RNA isolate, giving expressed TCRB sequences. Using immunoSEQ multiplex PCR, the repertoire was profiled, and TCRdb retains in-frame clones only, with some absent. The sample consists of some 700,000 clones, about an eighth of them appearing once. Every donor provided one heparinised blood draw, which averaged about 120 mL. By way of CD45RO/CCR7/CD25/CD127/CD95/CD27, the CD4+ regulatory, stem cell-like memory, central memory and naive cells were sorted. With respect to this clone: Its antigen is unidentified. One end of the junction varies from germline; a read error may be responsible.

The V gene is TRBV20-1, the J gene TRBJ2-7, with D uncertain. The sequenced sample consisted of naive CD4+ T cells from blood. This clonotype was sampled from a man between 18 and 29 years old with type 1 diabetes. Here the CDR3 reads CSARDDPPCF. CDR3 DNA sequence: TGCAGTGCTAGAGATGATCCCCCGTGCTTC.